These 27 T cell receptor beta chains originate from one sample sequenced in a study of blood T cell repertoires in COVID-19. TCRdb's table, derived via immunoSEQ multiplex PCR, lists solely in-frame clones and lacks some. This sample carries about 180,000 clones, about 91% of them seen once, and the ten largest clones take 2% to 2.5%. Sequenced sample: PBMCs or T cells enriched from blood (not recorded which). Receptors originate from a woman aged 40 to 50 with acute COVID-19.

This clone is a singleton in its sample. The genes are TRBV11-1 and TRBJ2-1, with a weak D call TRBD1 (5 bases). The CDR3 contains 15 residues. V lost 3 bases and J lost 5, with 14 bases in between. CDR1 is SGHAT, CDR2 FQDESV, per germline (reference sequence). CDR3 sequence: CASSFTQGADNEQFF. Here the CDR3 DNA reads TGTGCCAGCAGCTTTACCCAGGGTGCGGACAATGAGCAGTTCTTC.

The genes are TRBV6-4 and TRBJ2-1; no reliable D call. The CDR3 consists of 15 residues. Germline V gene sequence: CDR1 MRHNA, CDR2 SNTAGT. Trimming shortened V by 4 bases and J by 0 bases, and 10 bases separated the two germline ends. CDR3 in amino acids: CASSVSWSSYNEQFF. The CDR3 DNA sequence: TGTGCCAGCAGTGTGTCTTGGAGCTCCTACAATGAGCAGTTCTTC.

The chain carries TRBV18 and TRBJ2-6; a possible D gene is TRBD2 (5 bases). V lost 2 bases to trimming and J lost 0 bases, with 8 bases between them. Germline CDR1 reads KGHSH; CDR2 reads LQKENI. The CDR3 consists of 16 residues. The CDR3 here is CASSPDRGSGANVLTF. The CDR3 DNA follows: TGTGCCAGCTCACCAGACCGGGGCTCTGGGGCCAACGTCCTGACTTTC.

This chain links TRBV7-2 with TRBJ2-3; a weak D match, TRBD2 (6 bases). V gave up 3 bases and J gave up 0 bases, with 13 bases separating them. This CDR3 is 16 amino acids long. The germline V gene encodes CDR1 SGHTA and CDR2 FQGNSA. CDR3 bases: TGTGCCAGCAGCTTTACCGGGACTTCTAGCACAGATACGCAGTATTTT. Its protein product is CASSFTGTSSTDTQYF.

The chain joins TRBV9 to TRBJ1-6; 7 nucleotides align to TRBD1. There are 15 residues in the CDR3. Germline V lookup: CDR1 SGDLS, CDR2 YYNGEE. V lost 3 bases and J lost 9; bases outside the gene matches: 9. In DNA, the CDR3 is TGTGCCAGCAGCGCAACAGGGGAGGTCAGTTCACCCCTCCACTTT. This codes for CASSATGEVSSPLHF. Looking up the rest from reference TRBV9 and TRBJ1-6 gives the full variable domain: DSGVTQTPKHLITATGQRVTLRCSPRSGDLSVYWYQQSLDQGLQFLIQYYNGEERAKGNILERFSAQQFPDLHSELNLSSLELGDSALYFCASSATGEVSSPLHFGNGTRLTVT.

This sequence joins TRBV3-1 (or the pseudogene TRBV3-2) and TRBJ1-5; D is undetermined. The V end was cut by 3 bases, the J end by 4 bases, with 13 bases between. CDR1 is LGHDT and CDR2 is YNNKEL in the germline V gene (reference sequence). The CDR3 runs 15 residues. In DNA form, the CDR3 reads TGTGCCAGCAGCCATGACAATGCTGGGAATCAGCCCCAGCATTTT. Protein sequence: CASSHDNAGNQPQHF.

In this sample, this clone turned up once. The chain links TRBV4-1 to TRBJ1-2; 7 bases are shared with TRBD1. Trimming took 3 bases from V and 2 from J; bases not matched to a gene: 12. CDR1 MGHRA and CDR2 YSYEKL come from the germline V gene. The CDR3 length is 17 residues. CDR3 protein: CASSHRTTGDRNYGYTF. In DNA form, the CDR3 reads TGCGCCAGCAGCCACCGAACTACAGGGGACCGCAACTATGGCTACACCTTC.

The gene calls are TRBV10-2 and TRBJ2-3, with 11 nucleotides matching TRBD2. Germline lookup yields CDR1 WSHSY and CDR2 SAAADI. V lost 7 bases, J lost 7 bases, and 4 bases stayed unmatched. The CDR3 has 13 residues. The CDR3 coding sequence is TGCGCCAGCAAGACTAGCGGGGAGAATACGCAGTATTTT. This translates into CASKTSGENTQYF.

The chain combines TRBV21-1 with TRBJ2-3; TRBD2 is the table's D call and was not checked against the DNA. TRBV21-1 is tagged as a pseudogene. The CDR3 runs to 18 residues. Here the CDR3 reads CASSKALLREASTDTQYF. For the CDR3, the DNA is TGTGCCAGCAGCAAAGCGCTTTTGCGGGAGGCCTCAACAGATACGCAGTATTTT.

CDR3 region: CASSTEASVSTDTQYF. The CDR3, as DNA: TGTGCCAGCAGCACGGAGGCTAGCGTCAGCACAGATACGCAGTATTTT. The chain is built from TRBV11-2 and TRBJ2-3, with D perhaps matching TRBD2 (6 bases). The V end was cut by 5 bases, the J end by 0 bases, with 15 bases between. This CDR3 spans 16 amino acids. The germline V gene encodes CDR1 SGHAT and CDR2 FQNNGV. The full variable domain, its missing parts supplied by reference TRBV11-2 and TRBJ2-3, is EAGVAQSPRYKIIEKRQSVAFWCNPISGHATLYWYQQILGQGPKLLIQFQNNGVVDDSQLPKDRFSAERLKGVDSTLKIQPAKLEDSAVYLCASSTEASVSTDTQYFGPGTRLTVL.

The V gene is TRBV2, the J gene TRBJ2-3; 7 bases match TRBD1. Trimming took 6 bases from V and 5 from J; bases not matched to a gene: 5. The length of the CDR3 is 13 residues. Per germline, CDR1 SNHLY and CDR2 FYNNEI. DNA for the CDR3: TGTGCCAGCAGGCCCTGGACAGGAGATACGCAGTATTTT. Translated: CASRPWTGDTQYF.

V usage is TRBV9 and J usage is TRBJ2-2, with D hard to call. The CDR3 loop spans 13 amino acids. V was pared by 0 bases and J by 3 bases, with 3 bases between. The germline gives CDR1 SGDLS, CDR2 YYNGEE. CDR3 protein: CASSVVDTGELFF. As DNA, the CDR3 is TGTGCCAGCAGCGTAGTCGACACCGGGGAGCTGTTTTTT.

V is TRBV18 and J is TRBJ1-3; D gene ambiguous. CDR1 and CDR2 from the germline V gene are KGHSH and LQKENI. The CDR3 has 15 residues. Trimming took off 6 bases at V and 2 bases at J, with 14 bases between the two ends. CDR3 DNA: TGTGCCAGCTCCCCCACCAGCGGAACTGGAAACACCATATATTTT. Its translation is CASSPTSGTGNTIYF.

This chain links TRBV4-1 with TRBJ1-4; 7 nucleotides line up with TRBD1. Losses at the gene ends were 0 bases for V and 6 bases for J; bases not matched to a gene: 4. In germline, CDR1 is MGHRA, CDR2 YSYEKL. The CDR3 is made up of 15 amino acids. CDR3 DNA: TGCGCCAGCAGCCAAGATACAGGGGCGGATGAAAAACTGTTTTTT. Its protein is CASSQDTGADEKLFF.

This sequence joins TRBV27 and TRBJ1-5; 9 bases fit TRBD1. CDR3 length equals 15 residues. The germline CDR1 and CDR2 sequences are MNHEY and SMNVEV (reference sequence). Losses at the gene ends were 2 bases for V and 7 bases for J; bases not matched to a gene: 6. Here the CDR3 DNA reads TGTGCCAGCAGTTTAAGCGGACAGGGGTGGCAGCCCCAGCATTTT. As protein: CASSLSGQGWQPQHF.

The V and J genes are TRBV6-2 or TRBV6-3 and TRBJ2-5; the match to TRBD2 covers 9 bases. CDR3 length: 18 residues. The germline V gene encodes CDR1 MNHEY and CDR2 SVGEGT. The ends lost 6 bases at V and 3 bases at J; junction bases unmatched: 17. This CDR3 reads CASSRPPLAGRGEETQYF. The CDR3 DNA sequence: TGTGCCAGCAGCCGCCCGCCTCTAGCGGGGAGGGGAGAAGAGACCCAGTACTTC.

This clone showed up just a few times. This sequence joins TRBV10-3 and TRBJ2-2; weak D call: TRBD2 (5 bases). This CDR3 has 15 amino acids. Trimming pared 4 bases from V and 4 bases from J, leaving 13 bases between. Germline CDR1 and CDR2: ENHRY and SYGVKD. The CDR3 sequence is CAISGQTRGTGELFF. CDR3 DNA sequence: TGTGCCATCAGTGGACAAACTCGGGGCACCGGGGAGCTGTTTTTT.

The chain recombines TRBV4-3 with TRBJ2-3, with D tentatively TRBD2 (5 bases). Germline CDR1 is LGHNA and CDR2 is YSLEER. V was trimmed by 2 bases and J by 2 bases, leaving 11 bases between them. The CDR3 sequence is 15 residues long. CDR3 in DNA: TGCGCCAGCAGCCAATTTCACGGGGTCACAGATACGCAGTATTTT. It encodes CASSQFHGVTDTQYF.

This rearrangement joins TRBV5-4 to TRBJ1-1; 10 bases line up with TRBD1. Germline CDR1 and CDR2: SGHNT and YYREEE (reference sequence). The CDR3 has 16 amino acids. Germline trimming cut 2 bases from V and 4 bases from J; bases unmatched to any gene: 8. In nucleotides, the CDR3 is TGTGCCAGCAGCTTCGTGTTTCGGGACAGGGGCACTGAAGCTTTCTTT. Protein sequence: CASSFVFRDRGTEAFF.

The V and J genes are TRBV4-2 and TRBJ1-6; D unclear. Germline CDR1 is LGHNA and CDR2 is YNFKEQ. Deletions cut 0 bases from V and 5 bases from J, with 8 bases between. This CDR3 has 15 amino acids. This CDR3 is CASSQEAGNNSPLHF. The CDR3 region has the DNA TGTGCCAGCAGCCAAGAGGCAGGAAATAATTCACCCCTCCACTTT.

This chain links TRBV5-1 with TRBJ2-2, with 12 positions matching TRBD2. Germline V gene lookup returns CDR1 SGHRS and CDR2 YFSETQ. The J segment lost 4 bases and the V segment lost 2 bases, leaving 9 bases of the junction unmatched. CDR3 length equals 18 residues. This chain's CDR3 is CASSFGLAGGTVTGELFF. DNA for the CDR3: TGCGCCAGCAGCTTTGGGCTAGCGGGGGGGACAGTCACCGGGGAGCTGTTTTTT. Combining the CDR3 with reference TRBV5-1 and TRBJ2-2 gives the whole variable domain KAGVTQTPRYLIKTRGQQVTLSCSPISGHRSVSWYQQTPGQGLQFLFEYFSETQRNKGNFPGRFSGRQFSNSRSEMNVSTLELGDSALYLCASSFGLAGGTVTGELFFGEGSRLTVL.

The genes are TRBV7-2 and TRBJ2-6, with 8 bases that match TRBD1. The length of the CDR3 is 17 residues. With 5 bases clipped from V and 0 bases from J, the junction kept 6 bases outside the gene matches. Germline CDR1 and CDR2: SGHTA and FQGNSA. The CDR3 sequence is CASSPRTGPSGANVLTF. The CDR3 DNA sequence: TGTGCCAGCAGCCCGAGGACAGGGCCCTCTGGGGCCAACGTCCTGACTTTC.

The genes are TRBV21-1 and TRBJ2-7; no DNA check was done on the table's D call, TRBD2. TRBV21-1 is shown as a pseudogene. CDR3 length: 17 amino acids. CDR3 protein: CASSMKGLADFSYEQYF. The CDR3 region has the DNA TGTGCCAGCAGCATGAAAGGACTAGCGGACTTCTCCTACGAGCAGTACTTC.

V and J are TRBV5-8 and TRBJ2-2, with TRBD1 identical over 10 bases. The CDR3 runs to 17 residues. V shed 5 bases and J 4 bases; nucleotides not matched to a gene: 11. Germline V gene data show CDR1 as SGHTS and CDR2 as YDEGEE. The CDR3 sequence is CASRINPGQGITGELFF. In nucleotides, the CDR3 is TGTGCCAGCAGAATTAATCCGGGACAGGGGATCACCGGGGAGCTGTTTTTT.

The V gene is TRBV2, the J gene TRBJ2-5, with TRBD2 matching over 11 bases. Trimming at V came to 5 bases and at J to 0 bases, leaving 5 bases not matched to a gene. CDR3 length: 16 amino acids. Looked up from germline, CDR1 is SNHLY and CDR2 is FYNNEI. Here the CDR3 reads CASSIPGLADQETQYF. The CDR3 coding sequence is TGTGCCAGCAGTATCCCGGGACTAGCGGACCAAGAGACCCAGTACTTC.

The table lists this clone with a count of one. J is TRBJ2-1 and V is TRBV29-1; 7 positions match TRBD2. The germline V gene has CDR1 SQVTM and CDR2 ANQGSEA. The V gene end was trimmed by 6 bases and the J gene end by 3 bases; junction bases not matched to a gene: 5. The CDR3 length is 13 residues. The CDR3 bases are TGCAGCGTCCTGGGAGGGGTCTACAATGAGCAGTTCTTC. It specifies CSVLGGVYNEQFF.

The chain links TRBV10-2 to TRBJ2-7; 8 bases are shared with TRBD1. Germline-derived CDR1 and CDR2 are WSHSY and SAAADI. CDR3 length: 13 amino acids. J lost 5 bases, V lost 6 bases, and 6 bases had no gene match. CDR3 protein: CASRPDRGHEQYF. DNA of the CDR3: TGCGCCAGCAGGCCCGACAGGGGCCACGAGCAGTACTTC.